This record concerns one T cell receptor beta chain sequence. Its cognate antigen is unknown. Libraries were prepared by immunoSEQ multiplex PCR; TCRdb keeps only in-frame clonotypes and omits some of them. The table shows about 75,000 clones, with just under 85% occurring only once. The length of the CDR3 is 14 residues. V was shortened by 1 base and J by 2 bases, with 8 bases between the two germline ends. CDR1 is SEHNR and CDR2 is FQNEAQ in the germline V gene (reference sequence). The sample comes from a study of cytomegalovirus exposure and HLA in healthy donors. Study-level results: Whilst most TCR sequences proved rare, a subset of public TCRs occurred across many donors.

The sequencing sample was made of PBMCs. The sequence derives from a young man in good health and CMV-seronegative. The rearrangement uses TRBV7-9 and TRBJ1-2, with D hard to call. The chain's CDR3 is CASSLVTNNYGYTF. CDR3 nucleotides: TGTGCCAGCAGCTTAGTCACTAACAACTATGGCTACACCTTC.